This T cell receptor beta chain is drawn from a study of kidney transplant recipient with SARS-CoV-2 infection. MiXCR, applied by TCRdb to the reads, yields one record per CDR3 protein. The repertoire holds 200,000 to 300,000 distinct CDR3 sequences, with 29% as singletons. Note on this clonotype: A clone one base away is much larger, so this may be a read error.

The TCR comes from a male patient aged 30 to 39 who had COVID-19 and was a kidney transplant recipient. Some T cells may have come from the graft donor. The sample here was a blood sample, taken at baseline and on roughly day 110 from a kidney transplant recipient.

CDR3 sequence reads: CASSWAGTGELFF. The CDR3 nucleotides are TGTGCCAGCAGTTGGGCAGGCACCGGGGAGCTGTTTTTT. This chain connects TRBV12-3 or TRBV12-4 to TRBJ2-2, with D unclear. This CDR3 is 13 amino acids long. Trimming took off 4 bases at V and 4 bases at J, with 7 bases between the two ends.